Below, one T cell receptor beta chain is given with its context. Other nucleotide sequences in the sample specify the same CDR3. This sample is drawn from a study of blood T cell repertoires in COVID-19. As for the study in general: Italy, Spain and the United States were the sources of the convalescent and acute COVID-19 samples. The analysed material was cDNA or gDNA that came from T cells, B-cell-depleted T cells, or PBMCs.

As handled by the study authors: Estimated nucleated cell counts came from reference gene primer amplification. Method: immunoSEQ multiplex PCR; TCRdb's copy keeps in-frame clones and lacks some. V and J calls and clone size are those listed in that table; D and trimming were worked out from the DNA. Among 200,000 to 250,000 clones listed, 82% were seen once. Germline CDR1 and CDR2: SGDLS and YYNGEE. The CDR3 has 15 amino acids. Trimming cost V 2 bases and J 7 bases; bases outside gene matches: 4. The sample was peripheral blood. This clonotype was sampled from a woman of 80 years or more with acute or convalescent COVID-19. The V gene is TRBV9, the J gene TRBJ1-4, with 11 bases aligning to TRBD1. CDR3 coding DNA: TGTGCCAGCAGCGTGGGGACAGGGGGAGGTGAAAAACTGTTTTTT. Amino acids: CASSVGTGGGEKLFF.